These 24 T cell receptor beta chains were all obtained from the same sample, sequenced in a study of T cell responses to AZD1222 COVID-19 vaccine. Profiling relied on immunoSEQ multiplex PCR, and the TCRdb table lists in-frame clones only, not all of them. The table includes more than 95,000 clones, roughly nine tenths detected once. This specimen consisted of peripheral blood, obtained 28 days after the second AZD1222 dose. The source is an adult who received the AZD1222 COVID-19 vaccine.

The chain uses TRBV5-1 and TRBJ2-3; TRBD1 aligns across 12 bases. The junction had 6 bases not matched to a gene; V was cut back by 4 bases and J by 6 bases. CDR3 length: 15 amino acids. Germline CDR1 SGHRS, CDR2 YFSETQ. This chain's CDR3 is CASSPRDRGLDTQYF. The CDR3 nucleotides read TGCGCCAGCAGCCCCCGGGACAGGGGGCTGGATACGCAGTATTTT.

This sequence joins TRBV28 and TRBJ2-5; D perhaps matches TRBD2 (7 bases). Germline V gives CDR1 MDHEN, CDR2 SYDVKM. The CDR3 sequence is 16 residues long. The V end lost 1 base, the J end lost 4 bases, and 16 bases lay between the germline ends. CDR3 amino acids: CASSLLGGGPRETQYF. The CDR3 region has the DNA TGTGCCAGCAGTTTATTAGGGGGAGGGCCGCGAGAGACCCAGTACTTC.

The chain combines TRBV19 with TRBJ1-4; D not resolved. Germline values: CDR1 LNHDA, CDR2 SQIVND (reference sequence). There are 18 residues in the CDR3. The V gene lost 6 bases and the J gene lost 0 bases, with 20 bases spanning the gap. This CDR3 reads CASRRGLSRRATNEKLFF. For the CDR3, the DNA is TGTGCCAGTAGACGGGGATTATCGAGGAGGGCAACTAATGAAAAACTGTTTTTT.

The sample holds a few counts of this clone. The V gene is TRBV19, the J gene TRBJ1-1; a weak D match, TRBD1 (5 bases). This CDR3 comprises 15 residues. CDR1 and CDR2 (germline): LNHDA, SQIVND (reference sequence). Trimming left V 3 bases short and J 4 bases short, with 15 bases between. The CDR3 region has the DNA TGTGCCAGTAGTATGGGACCACCTGGGAGCACTGAAGCTTTCTTT. As protein: CASSMGPPGSTEAFF.

This clone was observed a handful of times. This sequence joins TRBV9 and TRBJ2-1, with 10 bases that match TRBD2. V lost 3 bases to trimming and J lost 4 bases; unmatched junction nucleotides: 10. Germline assignment: CDR1 SGDLS and CDR2 YYNGEE. The CDR3 has 17 amino acids. DNA for the CDR3: TGTGCCAGCAGCGCAGCCGCAGGACTAGCGGTATACAATGAGCAGTTCTTC. This sequence encodes CASSAAAGLAVYNEQFF.

The chain employs TRBV12-5 and TRBJ1-1; D is uncertain. Trimming removed 2 bases at V and 1 base at J, with 11 bases between. CDR3 length: 15 residues. Germline loops: CDR1 LGHNT, CDR2 FRNRAP. CDR3 region: CASGLSSGANTEAFF. The CDR3 DNA is TGTGCTAGTGGTTTGTCTTCCGGTGCGAACACTGAAGCTTTCTTT.

This chain joins TRBV7-9 and TRBJ2-2; 10 positions match TRBD2. Germline V lookup: CDR1 SEHNR, CDR2 FQNEAQ (reference sequence). This CDR3 region has 16 residues. V shed 5 bases, J shed 3 bases, and the junction held 6 bases outside the gene matches. CDR3 DNA sequence: TGTGCCAGCAGCCCGGGAGCGGGAGGGGACACCGGGGAGCTGTTTTTT. Translated: CASSPGAGGDTGELFF.

The CDR3 DNA sequence: TGTGCCAGCAGCGTGGTACAGGGCCGGAACACTGAAGCTTTCTTT. As protein: CASSVVQGRNTEAFF. V gene TRBV9 combines with J gene TRBJ1-1, with D possibly being TRBD1 (6 bases). CDR3 length: 15 residues. The V and J ends lost 2 bases and 1 base respectively, with 12 bases between them. Germline lookup yields CDR1 SGDLS and CDR2 YYNGEE.

This chain joins TRBV2 and TRBJ1-1, with 10 bases identical to TRBD1. CDR1 is SNHLY, CDR2 FYNNEI, per germline. The CDR3 consists of 17 residues. J lost 0 bases, V lost 0 bases, and 4 bases had no gene match. The CDR3 reads CASSEARQGAVNTEAFF. As DNA, the CDR3 is TGTGCCAGCAGTGAAGCCCGACAGGGGGCGGTGAACACTGAAGCTTTCTTT.

This chain connects TRBV6-2 or TRBV6-3 to TRBJ2-7; no firm D call. CDR1 MNHEY and CDR2 SVGEGT come from the germline V gene. V lost 0 bases and J 5 bases, leaving 20 bases between the germline ends. This CDR3 has 17 amino acids. Written as DNA, the CDR3 is TGTGCCAGCAGTTACTCCCCTTCGGCTCTTAAAAGGAACGAGCAGTACTTC. It is translated as CASSYSPSALKRNEQYF.

This clone was seen more than once but under ten times. The rearrangement uses TRBV5-5 and TRBJ1-1; D gene uncertain. Germline CDR1 SGHKS, CDR2 YYEKEE (reference sequence). V lost 0 bases and J 0 bases, leaving 3 bases between the germline ends. This CDR3 has 13 amino acids. CDR3 sequence (DNA): TGTGCCAGCAGCTTGGGAGTGAACACTGAAGCTTTCTTT. Its protein product is CASSLGVNTEAFF.

This chain joins TRBV11-2 and TRBJ2-2, with D uncertain. The ends were cut back, 4 bases at V and 6 bases at J, with 12 bases in the middle. The CDR3 contains 14 residues. CDR1 SGHAT and CDR2 FQNNGV come from the germline V gene. The CDR3 DNA reads as TGTGCCAGCAGCTCCTGGGTTAGTGCCGGGGAGCTGTTTTTT. It codes for CASSSWVSAGELFF.

This chain connects TRBV6-5 to TRBJ1-1; maybe TRBD1 (6 bases). Deletions cut 4 bases from V and 10 bases from J, with 10 bases between. In germline, CDR1 is MNHEY, CDR2 SVGAGI. This CDR3 has 11 amino acids. The CDR3 spells CASSWEGGAFF. The CDR3 region has the DNA TGTGCCAGCAGTTGGGAGGGGGGAGCTTTCTTT.

This clone is a singleton in its sample. The V call is TRBV11-2, the J call TRBJ2-7; 7 bases are a match to TRBD2. Germline CDR1 is SGHAT and CDR2 is FQNNGV. Unmatched junction bases numbered 8, after V lost 0 bases and J lost 12 bases. This CDR3 region has 13 residues. CDR3 nucleotide sequence: TGTGCCAGCAGCTTAGACGTGGCGGGAGATGGGTACTTC. This translates into CASSLDVAGDGYF.

The gene calls are TRBV5-1 and TRBJ2-2; 11 bases are a match to TRBD2. Germline loops: CDR1 SGHRS, CDR2 YFSETQ. The length of the CDR3 is 14 residues. After removal of 4 bases from V and 6 bases from J, the junction contained 2 bases not matched to a gene. The CDR3 DNA reads as TGCGCCAGCAGCCGGACTAGCGGGCCCGGGGAGCTGTTTTTT. This codes for CASSRTSGPGELFF.

This sequence joins TRBV28 and TRBJ1-6, with D possibly matching TRBD1 (5 bases). The V gene's germline CDR1 is MDHEN and CDR2 SYDVKM. V shed 6 bases and J shed 10 bases, with 13 bases lying between them. The CDR3 loop spans 13 amino acids. CDR3 sequence: CASRPAPGSPLHF. The CDR3 DNA reads TGTGCCAGCAGACCCGCCCCAGGGTCACCCCTCCACTTT.

The rearrangement uses TRBV5-1 and TRBJ2-7; no clear D gene. Germline V gene data show CDR1 as SGHRS and CDR2 as YFSETQ. The CDR3 consists of 14 residues. Trimming left V 3 bases short and J 0 bases short, with 10 bases between. The DNA of the CDR3 is TGCGCCAGCAGCTCGACCCTGAACTCCTACGAGCAGTACTTC. Protein: CASSSTLNSYEQYF.

The CDR3 loop is CASSSRGYNEQFF. The CDR3 coding sequence is TGTGCCAGCAGTTCCCGGGGCTACAATGAGCAGTTCTTC. The genes are TRBV28 and TRBJ2-1, with D possibly matching TRBD2 (5 bases). Trimming removed 4 bases from V and 3 bases from J, with 7 bases in between. Germline CDR1 MDHEN, CDR2 SYDVKM. The CDR3 has 13 amino acids.

V gene TRBV3-1 (or the pseudogene TRBV3-2) combines with J gene TRBJ2-1, with TRBD2 matching over 11 bases. This CDR3 is built from 17 residues. J gave up 3 bases and V 5 bases, and 9 bases lay outside the gene matches. Germline V CDR1 and CDR2: LGHDT, YNNKEL (reference sequence). CDR3 region: CASSTYLLAGVYNEQFF. As DNA, the CDR3 is TGTGCCAGCAGCACCTATCTACTAGCGGGAGTCTACAATGAGCAGTTCTTC.

The genes are TRBV7-3 and TRBJ2-7; 9 bases are a match to TRBD1. CDR3 length: 14 amino acids. The germline CDR1 and CDR2 sequences are SGHTA and FQGTGA. V lost 5 bases to trimming and J lost 3 bases; unmatched junction nucleotides: 5. As DNA, the CDR3 is TGTGCCAGCAGCCCGGGGACAGGGAACTACGAGCAGTACTTC. It translates to CASSPGTGNYEQYF.

The gene calls are TRBV28 and TRBJ2-2; a possible D gene is TRBD2 (6 bases). The V and J ends lost 3 bases and 6 bases respectively, with 14 bases between them. The CDR3 is 15 residues long. Germline loops: CDR1 MDHEN, CDR2 SYDVKM. The CDR3 region has the DNA TGTGCCAGCAGTTTCTGGGAGGTAGGATCCGGGGAGCTGTTTTTT. Its translation: CASSFWEVGSGELFF. Variable domain in full (rest from reference TRBV28 and TRBJ2-2): DVKVTQSSRYLVKRTGEKVFLECVQDMDHENMFWYRQDPGLGLRLIYFSYDVKMKEKGDIPEGYSVSREKKERFSLILESASTNQTSMYLCASSFWEVGSGELFFGEGSRLTVL.

The chain employs TRBV6-1 and TRBJ1-4; no clear D. The length of the CDR3 is 13 residues. Germline CDR1 and CDR2: MNHNS and SASEGT. Trimming cost V 0 bases and J 5 bases, with 4 bases left between them. CDR3 sequence: CASSEARNEKLFF. The CDR3 DNA is TGTGCCAGCAGTGAAGCGAGGAATGAAAAACTGTTTTTT.

Only one count was recorded for this clone. The rearrangement joins TRBV5-4 to TRBJ1-1, with D uncertain. V was cut by 1 base and J by 0 bases, with 10 bases left in between. The germline CDR1 and CDR2 sequences are SGHNT and YYREEE (reference sequence). The CDR3 sequence is 15 residues long. CDR3 protein: CASSLKRGVNTEAFF. As DNA, the CDR3 is TGTGCCAGCAGCTTGAAGCGAGGTGTGAACACTGAAGCTTTCTTT.

This clone was detected only a few times. This chain uses TRBV18 with TRBJ1-6; D gene uncertain. Trimming left V 3 bases short and J 8 bases short, with 20 bases between. CDR3 length: 17 amino acids. CDR1 KGHSH and CDR2 LQKENI come from the germline V gene. The CDR3 bases are TGTGCCAGCTCACCTTCGAGCGGGGAAACTAGTTATTCACCCCTCCACTTT. This gives the protein CASSPSSGETSYSPLHF.